This TCR beta chain originates from a study of Ad26.COV2.S vaccination and SARS-CoV-2 variants. For the study at large: The vaccine Ad26.COV2.S was put into the muscle once, or twice with 56 days between. General observations from the study: Spike-specific responses of CD8+ and CD4+ T cells were reported to display substantial breadth after vaccination.

Sequenced by immunoSEQ multiplex PCR; TCRdb stores in-frame clones only, minus some. The sample comprises about 480,000 clones, approximately 90% of which are singletons, and over 10% rests with the top ten. Treatment described: over 15 received Ad26.COV2.S at low or high dose, single or two shots; 5 received placebo; per-sample allocation not given. Specimen acquisition occurred on day 63 following the initial vaccine or placebo injection. For this clone: Its antigen is undetermined.

The germline V gene encodes CDR1 SGHNT and CDR2 YENEEA. The CDR3 contains 13 residues. With V trimmed by 3 bases and J by 6 bases, 3 bases remained unmatched. This sequence was found in a person between 18 and 65 years old who received the Ad26.COV2.S COVID-19 vaccine or a placebo. The sample in question was peripheral blood, obtained in a trial of Ad26.COV2.S vaccine versus placebo. The J gene is TRBJ2-7, the V gene TRBV11-3, with TRBD1 identical over 9 bases. CDR3 amino acids: CASSFGTGSEQYF. The DNA for the CDR3 is TGTGCCAGCAGCTTTGGGACAGGGAGCGAGCAGTACTTC.